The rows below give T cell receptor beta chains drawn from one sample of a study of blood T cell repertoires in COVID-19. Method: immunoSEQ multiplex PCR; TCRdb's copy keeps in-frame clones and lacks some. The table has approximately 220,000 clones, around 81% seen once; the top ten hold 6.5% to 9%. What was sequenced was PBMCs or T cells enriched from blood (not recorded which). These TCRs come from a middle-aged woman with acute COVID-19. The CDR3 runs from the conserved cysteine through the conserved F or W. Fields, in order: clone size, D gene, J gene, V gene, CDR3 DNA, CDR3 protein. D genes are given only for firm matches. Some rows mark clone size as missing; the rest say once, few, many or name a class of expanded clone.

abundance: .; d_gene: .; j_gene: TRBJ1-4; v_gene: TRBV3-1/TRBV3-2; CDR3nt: TGTGCCAGCAGCCCCCAGGGAACCCATCGGCTGTTTTTT; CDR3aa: CASSPQGTHRLFF
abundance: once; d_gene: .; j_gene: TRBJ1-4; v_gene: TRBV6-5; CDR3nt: TGTGCCAGCAGTTACTCATGGGGGGTGGGCGAAAAACTGTTTTTT; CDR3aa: CASSYSWGVGEKLFF
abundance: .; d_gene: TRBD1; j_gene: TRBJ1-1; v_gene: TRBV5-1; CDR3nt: TGCGCCAGCAGCTTACTAGACAGGGGCACTGAAGCTTTCTTT; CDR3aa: CASSLLDRGTEAFF
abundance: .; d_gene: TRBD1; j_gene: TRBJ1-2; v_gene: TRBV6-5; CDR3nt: TGTGCCAGCGCTGACACAGGGGTGGACTATGGCTACACCTTC; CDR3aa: CASADTGVDYGYTF
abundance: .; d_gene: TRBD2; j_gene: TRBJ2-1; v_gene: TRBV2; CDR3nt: TGTGCCAGCAGCGAAACCGGGACTAGCGGGATCAATGAGCAGTTCTTC; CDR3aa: CASSETGTSGINEQFF
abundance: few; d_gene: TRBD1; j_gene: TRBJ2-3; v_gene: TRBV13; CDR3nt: TGTGCCAGCAGCTTATTTACAGGGGCGGATACGCAGTATTTT; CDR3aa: CASSLFTGADTQYF
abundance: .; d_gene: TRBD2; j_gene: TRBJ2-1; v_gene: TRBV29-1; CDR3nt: TGCAGCGTTGTCTCTAGCGGGAGGGCCGGTGAGCAGTTCTTC; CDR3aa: CSVVSSGRAGEQFF
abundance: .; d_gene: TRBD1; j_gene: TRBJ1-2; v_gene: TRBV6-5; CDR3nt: TGTGCCAGCAGTCTAACAGGGGATGATGGCTACACCTTC; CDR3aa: CASSLTGDDGYTF
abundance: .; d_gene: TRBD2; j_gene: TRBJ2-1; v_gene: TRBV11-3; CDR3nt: TGTGCCAGCAGCTTAGAACTAGCGGGAGAAGCCCTGGGACTTAGCTATGAGCAGTTCTTC; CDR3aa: CASSLELAGEALGLSYEQFF
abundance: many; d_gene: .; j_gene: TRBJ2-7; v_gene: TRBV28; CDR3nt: TGTGCCAGCAGTTCAGGGTCGGTGGGTAGGGGGAACGAGCAGTACTTC; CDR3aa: CASSSGSVGRGNEQYF
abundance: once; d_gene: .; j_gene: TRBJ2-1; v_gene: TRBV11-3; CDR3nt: TGTGCCAGCAGCTTTAGTGCGGGCAATACGTACAATGAGCAGTTCTTC; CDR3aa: CASSFSAGNTYNEQFF
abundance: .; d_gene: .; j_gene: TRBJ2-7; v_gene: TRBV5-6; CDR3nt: TGTGCCAGCAAAAATGGACAGTTCTCCTACGAGCAGTACTTC; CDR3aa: CASKNGQFSYEQYF
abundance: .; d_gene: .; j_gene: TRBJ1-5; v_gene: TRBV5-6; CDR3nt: TGTGCCAGCAGCGCCGGACTAGGGCAGCCCCAGCATTTT; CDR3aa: CASSAGLGQPQHF
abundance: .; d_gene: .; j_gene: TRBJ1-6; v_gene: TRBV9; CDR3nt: TGTGCCAGCCGAGGGTCAGGTAATTCACCCCTCCACTTT; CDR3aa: CASRGSGNSPLHF
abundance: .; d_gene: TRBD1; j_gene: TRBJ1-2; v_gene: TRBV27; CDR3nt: TGTGCCAGCAGTCAGCGGGACAGGGATGGCTACACCTTC; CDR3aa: CASSQRDRDGYTF
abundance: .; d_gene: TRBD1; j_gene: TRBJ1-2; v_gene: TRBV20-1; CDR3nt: TGCAGTGCTAAGGGGGCATTTGGCTACACCTTC; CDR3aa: CSAKGAFGYTF
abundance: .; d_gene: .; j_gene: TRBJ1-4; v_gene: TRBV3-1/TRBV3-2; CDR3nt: TGTGCCAGCAGCCGGAGGGGTGAAAAACTGTTTTTT; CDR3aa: CASSRRGEKLFF
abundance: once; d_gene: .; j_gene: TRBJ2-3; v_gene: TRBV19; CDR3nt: TGTGCCAGTAGTATGGCCCCTACGGGTTTTGATACGCAGTATTTT; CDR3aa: CASSMAPTGFDTQYF
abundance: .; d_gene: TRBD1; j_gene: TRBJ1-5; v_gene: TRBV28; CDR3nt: TGTGCCGGAAGTTCGCCGGGACAGGGAACGCAGCCCCAGCATTTT; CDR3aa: CAGSSPGQGTQPQHF
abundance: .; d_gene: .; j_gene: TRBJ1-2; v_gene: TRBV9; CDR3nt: TGTGCCAGCAGCAAAGACAGAGCGAACTATGGCTACACCTTC; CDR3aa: CASSKDRANYGYTF
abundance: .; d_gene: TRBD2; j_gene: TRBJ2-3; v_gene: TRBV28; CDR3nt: TGTGCCAGCAGTTTACCAGCGGGAGAAACAGATACGCAGTATTTT; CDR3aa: CASSLPAGETDTQYF
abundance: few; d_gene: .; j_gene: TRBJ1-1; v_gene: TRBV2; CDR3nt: TGTGCCAGCATGGAGGGTAGAAACACTGAAGCTTTCTTT; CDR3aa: CASMEGRNTEAFF
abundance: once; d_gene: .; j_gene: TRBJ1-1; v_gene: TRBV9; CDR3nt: TGTGCCAGCAGCGATACAGGGTGGAACACTGAAGCTTTCTTT; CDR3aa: CASSDTGWNTEAFF
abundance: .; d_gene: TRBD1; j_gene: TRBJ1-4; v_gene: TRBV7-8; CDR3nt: TGTGCCAGCAGCCGAGGGACAGGGGGCCGGTTTAGAGAAAAACTGTTTTTT; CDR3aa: CASSRGTGGRFREKLFF
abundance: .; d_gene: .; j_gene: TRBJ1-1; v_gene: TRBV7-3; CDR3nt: TGTGCCAGCAGCCACCTCCGGGAGGCGAGAAACACTGAAGCTTTCTTT; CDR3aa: CASSHLREARNTEAFF
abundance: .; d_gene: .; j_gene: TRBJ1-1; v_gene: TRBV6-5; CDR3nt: TGTGCCAGCAGTTACTCGGGGCGGGGAGGGCGAGCTTTCTTT; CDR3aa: CASSYSGRGGRAFF
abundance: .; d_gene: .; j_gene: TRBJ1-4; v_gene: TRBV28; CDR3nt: TGTGCCAGCAGAGCCCCAGGGGACGTACGAGAAAAACTGTTTTTT; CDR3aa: CASRAPGDVREKLFF
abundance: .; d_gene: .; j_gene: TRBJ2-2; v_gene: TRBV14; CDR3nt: TGTGCCAGCAGCGTTCCAGGGGCGTTCACCGGGGAGCTGTTTTTT; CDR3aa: CASSVPGAFTGELFF
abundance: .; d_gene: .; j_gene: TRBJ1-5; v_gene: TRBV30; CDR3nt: TGTGCCTGGAGTGGCAGGGGCCAGAACCAGCCCCAGCATTTT; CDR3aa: CAWSGRGQNQPQHF
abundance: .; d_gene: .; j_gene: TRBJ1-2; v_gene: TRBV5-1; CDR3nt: TGCGCCAGCAGCTTGAGCTTTACTAACTATGGCTACACCTTC; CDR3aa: CASSLSFTNYGYTF
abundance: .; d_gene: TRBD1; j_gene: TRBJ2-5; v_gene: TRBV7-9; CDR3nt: TGTGCCAGCAGCTACCTCAGGGGGCCTCGTGGCGAGACCCAGTACTTC; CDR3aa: CASSYLRGPRGETQYF
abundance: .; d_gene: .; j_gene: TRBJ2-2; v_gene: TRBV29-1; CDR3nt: TGCAGCGTTGTATCAGGTGGAACCGGGGAGCTGTTTTTT; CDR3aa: CSVVSGGTGELFF
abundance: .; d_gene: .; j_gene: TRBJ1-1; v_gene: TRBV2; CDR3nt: TGTGCCAGCAGTCCGACAGTGAACACTGAAGCTTTCTTT; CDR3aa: CASSPTVNTEAFF